The rows below give T cell receptor beta chains drawn from one sample of a study of T cell changes during pregnancy in multiple sclerosis. Sequenced by immunoSEQ multiplex PCR; TCRdb stores in-frame clones only, minus some. The sample consists of about 15,000 clones, about 83% of them appearing once. This sample comprised CD8+ T cells from peripheral blood mononuclear cells, obtained after pregnancy. These receptors were taken from a female donor in good health, enrolled as a control in a pregnancy study. Each CDR3 is given with its conserved first and last residue. A D gene is named only where the DNA matches it firmly. Expanded clones are given a class, and other clones once, few, many or no size at all.

d_call: -
j_call: TRBJ2-7
clone_size: medium-sized
cdr3_length: 16
v_call: TRBV4-1
cdr3_nt: TGCGCCAGCAGCCAAGATATAACGGGAGCGTCCTACGAGCAGTACTTC
cdr3_aa: CASSQDITGASYEQYF

d_call: TRBD2
j_call: TRBJ2-1
clone_size: -
cdr3_length: 16
v_call: TRBV4-2
cdr3_nt: TGTGCCAGCAGCCAAGAAACTAGCGGGGGGGTGGATGAGCAGTTCTTC
cdr3_aa: CASSQETSGGVDEQFF

d_call: -
j_call: TRBJ2-2
clone_size: -
cdr3_length: 16
v_call: TRBV5-6
cdr3_nt: TGTGCCAGCAGCTTTTGGCAGGGCGAGAACACCGGGGAGCTGTTTTTT
cdr3_aa: CASSFWQGENTGELFF

d_call: -
j_call: TRBJ2-7
clone_size: few
cdr3_length: 14
v_call: TRBV29-1
cdr3_nt: TGCAGCGTTGTTGGGTCAGGGGGGCCCTACGAGCAGTACTTC
cdr3_aa: CSVVGSGGPYEQYF

d_call: TRBD1
j_call: TRBJ2-1
clone_size: -
cdr3_length: 16
v_call: TRBV11-3
cdr3_nt: TGTGCCAGCAGCTCAAACCCGACAGGGGACTACAATGAGCAGTTCTTC
cdr3_aa: CASSSNPTGDYNEQFF

d_call: -
j_call: TRBJ2-7
clone_size: -
cdr3_length: 13
v_call: TRBV19
cdr3_nt: TGTGCCAGTAGTATTCCCCCGCTCGGCGAGCAGTACTTC
cdr3_aa: CASSIPPLGEQYF

d_call: TRBD2
j_call: TRBJ2-2
clone_size: -
cdr3_length: 19
v_call: TRBV7-7
cdr3_nt: TGTGCCAGCAGCCCTCATAGGCCTAGCGGGGGGGCCTCGCTCGGGGAGCTGTTTTTT
cdr3_aa: CASSPHRPSGGASLGELFF

d_call: -
j_call: TRBJ2-5
clone_size: few
cdr3_length: 17
v_call: TRBV4-1
cdr3_nt: TGCGCCAGCAGCCCTTTAGCACCGGGACACTCGAAAGAGACCCAGTACTTC
cdr3_aa: CASSPLAPGHSKETQYF

d_call: -
j_call: TRBJ1-1
clone_size: once
cdr3_length: 14
v_call: TRBV9
cdr3_nt: TGTGCCAGCAGCGTAGCTCTAGGAGGGCCTGAAGCTTTCTTT
cdr3_aa: CASSVALGGPEAFF

d_call: TRBD1
j_call: TRBJ2-5
clone_size: -
cdr3_length: 16
v_call: TRBV19
cdr3_nt: TGTGCCAGTAGCCCGGCTTTCTGGACAGGGGAAGAGACCCAGTACTTC
cdr3_aa: CASSPAFWTGEETQYF

d_call: TRBD1
j_call: TRBJ1-5
clone_size: -
cdr3_length: 14
v_call: TRBV19
cdr3_nt: TGTGCCAGTAGCGACAGGGGAAGCAATCAGCCCCAGCATTTT
cdr3_aa: CASSDRGSNQPQHF

d_call: TRBD2
j_call: TRBJ2-6
clone_size: -
cdr3_length: 16
v_call: TRBV6-4
cdr3_nt: TGTGCCAGCAGTGACCGGGGGGACTCTGGGGCCAACGTCCTGACTTTC
cdr3_aa: CASSDRGDSGANVLTF

d_call: TRBD1
j_call: TRBJ2-7
clone_size: -
cdr3_length: 13
v_call: TRBV19
cdr3_nt: TGTGCCAGTAGTTGGACAGGGACCTACGAGCAGTACTTC
cdr3_aa: CASSWTGTYEQYF

d_call: -
j_call: TRBJ1-4
clone_size: -
cdr3_length: 16
v_call: TRBV28
cdr3_nt: TGTGCCAGCAGTCCACATTCCTCGGACTGGAATGAAAAACTGTTTTTT
cdr3_aa: CASSPHSSDWNEKLFF

d_call: -
j_call: TRBJ1-1
clone_size: few
cdr3_length: 15
v_call: TRBV15
cdr3_nt: TGTGCCACCAGCAGAGATCAAGCAGGGCCTTCTGAAGCTTTCTTT
cdr3_aa: CATSRDQAGPSEAFF

d_call: TRBD1
j_call: TRBJ2-1
clone_size: -
cdr3_length: 16
v_call: TRBV19
cdr3_nt: TGTGCCAGTAGTGCGGACGGGACAGGGGCGCGGAATGAGCAGTTCTTC
cdr3_aa: CASSADGTGARNEQFF

d_call: TRBD1
j_call: TRBJ1-3
clone_size: -
cdr3_length: 16
v_call: TRBV10-3
cdr3_nt: TGTGCCAGATGTCCACCGGGACAGTCCTCTGGAAACACCATATATTTT
cdr3_aa: CARCPPGQSSGNTIYF

d_call: -
j_call: TRBJ1-4
clone_size: -
cdr3_length: 16
v_call: TRBV5-1
cdr3_nt: TGCGCCAGCAGCTCCAAACCGACAGATCTAAATGAAAAACTGTTTTTT
cdr3_aa: CASSSKPTDLNEKLFF

d_call: -
j_call: TRBJ2-2
clone_size: few
cdr3_length: 13
v_call: TRBV15
cdr3_nt: TGTGCCACCAGCAGAGATCGTAAAGGGGAGCTGTTTTTT
cdr3_aa: CATSRDRKGELFF

d_call: TRBD2
j_call: TRBJ2-5
clone_size: -
cdr3_length: 16
v_call: TRBV4-2
cdr3_nt: TGTGCCAGCAGCCAAACCCAGACTAGCGGCCAAGAGACCCAGTACTTC
cdr3_aa: CASSQTQTSGQETQYF

d_call: -
j_call: TRBJ2-7
clone_size: few
cdr3_length: 14
v_call: TRBV7-6
cdr3_nt: TGTGCCAGCAGCTCAAAGGGACTTCCCTACGAGCAGTACTTC
cdr3_aa: CASSSKGLPYEQYF

d_call: TRBD1
j_call: TRBJ2-7
clone_size: -
cdr3_length: 15
v_call: TRBV9
cdr3_nt: TGTGCCAGCAGCGCCTCCGGGACAGATACCTACGAGCAGTACTTC
cdr3_aa: CASSASGTDTYEQYF

d_call: TRBD2
j_call: TRBJ2-1
clone_size: -
cdr3_length: 17
v_call: TRBV7-9
cdr3_nt: TGTGCCAGCCTCTACCCCCTAGCGGTAGACATAAGGAATGAGCAGTTCTTC
cdr3_aa: CASLYPLAVDIRNEQFF

d_call: TRBD1
j_call: TRBJ2-7
clone_size: -
cdr3_length: 15
v_call: TRBV30
cdr3_nt: TGTGCCTGGAGTGTACTAGGGACAGATCACTACGAGCAGTACTTC
cdr3_aa: CAWSVLGTDHYEQYF

d_call: TRBD1
j_call: TRBJ2-1
clone_size: -
cdr3_length: 16
v_call: TRBV19
cdr3_nt: TGTGCCAGTAGTATTGGAGCAGGGGGCTCCTACAATGAGCAGTTCTTC
cdr3_aa: CASSIGAGGSYNEQFF

d_call: TRBD1
j_call: TRBJ1-2
clone_size: -
cdr3_length: 15
v_call: TRBV6-1
cdr3_nt: TGTGCCAGCAGTGCCCAGACAGGGGGCGGCTATGGCTACACCTTC
cdr3_aa: CASSAQTGGGYGYTF

d_call: -
j_call: TRBJ2-1
clone_size: -
cdr3_length: 14
v_call: TRBV27
cdr3_nt: TGTGCCAGCAGCCCCTCTGGAGGTTCCAATGAGCAGTTCTTC
cdr3_aa: CASSPSGGSNEQFF

d_call: -
j_call: TRBJ1-1
clone_size: -
cdr3_length: 14
v_call: TRBV5-4
cdr3_nt: TGTGCCAGCAGCCCCGGGGGGGCGGCCACTGAAGCTTTCTTT
cdr3_aa: CASSPGGAATEAFF

d_call: -
j_call: TRBJ2-2
clone_size: -
cdr3_length: 13
v_call: TRBV6-5
cdr3_nt: TGTGCCAGCAGTACCTACCAAATCGGGGAGCTGTTTTTT
cdr3_aa: CASSTYQIGELFF

d_call: TRBD1
j_call: TRBJ2-1
clone_size: -
cdr3_length: 15
v_call: TRBV9
cdr3_nt: TGTGCCAGCAGCGTCGGGACAGGATTCTACAATGAGCAGTTCTTC
cdr3_aa: CASSVGTGFYNEQFF

d_call: -
j_call: TRBJ1-1
clone_size: once
cdr3_length: 14
v_call: TRBV6-4
cdr3_nt: TGTGCCAGCAGTGCCTCACAGGGAGGGACTGAAGCTTTCTTT
cdr3_aa: CASSASQGGTEAFF

d_call: TRBD1
j_call: TRBJ2-1
clone_size: -
cdr3_length: 14
v_call: TRBV27
cdr3_nt: TGTGCCAGCACGAGGACAGGGAACTACAATGAGCAGTTCTTC
cdr3_aa: CASTRTGNYNEQFF

d_call: TRBD1
j_call: TRBJ2-7
clone_size: -
cdr3_length: 17
v_call: TRBV4-2
cdr3_nt: TGTGCCAGCAGCCAAGTGACCTGGGACAGGGGCTCCTACGAGCAGTACTTC
cdr3_aa: CASSQVTWDRGSYEQYF

d_call: -
j_call: TRBJ2-1
clone_size: -
cdr3_length: 11
v_call: TRBV30
cdr3_nt: TGTGCCTGGAGTCCAGGTGGTGAGCAGTTCTTC
cdr3_aa: CAWSPGGEQFF

d_call: -
j_call: TRBJ2-7
clone_size: few
cdr3_length: 16
v_call: TRBV27
cdr3_nt: TGTGCCAGCAGTTTATCGGAGGGAATGGGCTCCTACGAGCAGTACTTC
cdr3_aa: CASSLSEGMGSYEQYF

d_call: TRBD1
j_call: TRBJ2-1
clone_size: -
cdr3_length: 13
v_call: TRBV5-1
cdr3_nt: TGCGCCAGCAGCTTGAAGGACAGGGAGAAGCAGTTCTTC
cdr3_aa: CASSLKDREKQFF

d_call: -
j_call: TRBJ2-3
clone_size: -
cdr3_length: 14
v_call: TRBV7-3
cdr3_nt: TGTGCCAGCAGCTTACCAGGGATAGCAGATACGCAGTATTTT
cdr3_aa: CASSLPGIADTQYF

d_call: TRBD1
j_call: TRBJ2-7
clone_size: -
cdr3_length: 15
v_call: TRBV4-1
cdr3_nt: TGCGCCAGCAGCCATCCGGGACAGGGTTCCGACGAGCAGTACTTC
cdr3_aa: CASSHPGQGSDEQYF

d_call: TRBD1
j_call: TRBJ2-1
clone_size: -
cdr3_length: 17
v_call: TRBV4-1
cdr3_nt: TGCGCCAGCAGCCAAGATTTGGGACAGGGGTTATACAATGAGCAGTTCTTC
cdr3_aa: CASSQDLGQGLYNEQFF

d_call: TRBD1
j_call: TRBJ1-2
clone_size: many
cdr3_length: 15
v_call: TRBV11-2
cdr3_nt: TGTGCCAGCAGCTTAGATGGGGGGACAGGGCCTGGCTACACCTTC
cdr3_aa: CASSLDGGTGPGYTF

d_call: -
j_call: TRBJ1-1
clone_size: -
cdr3_length: 13
v_call: TRBV7-3
cdr3_nt: TGTGCCAGCAGCCCAAGGGGTCCGACTGAAGCTTTCTTT
cdr3_aa: CASSPRGPTEAFF

d_call: -
j_call: TRBJ2-7
clone_size: -
cdr3_length: 13
v_call: TRBV2
cdr3_nt: TGTGCCAGCAGCCTCCCGCGAGGGTTCGAGCAGTACTTC
cdr3_aa: CASSLPRGFEQYF

d_call: -
j_call: TRBJ1-1
clone_size: -
cdr3_length: 14
v_call: TRBV9
cdr3_nt: TGTGCCAGCAGCCCGGGGGAGGACAAGCGGAAAGCTTTCTTT
cdr3_aa: CASSPGEDKRKAFF

d_call: TRBD2
j_call: TRBJ2-1
clone_size: -
cdr3_length: 16
v_call: TRBV9
cdr3_nt: TGTGCCAGCAGCGCCCGGCGAGGGAGGGCCCATGGTGAGCAGTTCTTC
cdr3_aa: CASSARRGRAHGEQFF

d_call: -
j_call: TRBJ2-7
clone_size: few
cdr3_length: 13
v_call: TRBV2
cdr3_nt: TGTGCCAGCAGCCTCGACAGGAACAACGAGCAGTACTTC
cdr3_aa: CASSLDRNNEQYF

d_call: -
j_call: TRBJ2-7
clone_size: -
cdr3_length: 11
v_call: TRBV27
cdr3_nt: TGTGCCAGCAGTTTATTCGTCGAGCAGTACTTC
cdr3_aa: CASSLFVEQYF

d_call: -
j_call: TRBJ2-1
clone_size: -
cdr3_length: 17
v_call: TRBV6-4
cdr3_nt: TGTGCCAGCAGTCAAGGGAGGAGCGGGCGATCCGGAAGTGAGCAGTTCTTC
cdr3_aa: CASSQGRSGRSGSEQFF

d_call: -
j_call: TRBJ2-2
clone_size: -
cdr3_length: 13
v_call: TRBV14
cdr3_nt: TGTGCCAGCAGCCATACAGTTTCCGGGGAGCTGTTTTTT
cdr3_aa: CASSHTVSGELFF

d_call: -
j_call: TRBJ1-6
clone_size: -
cdr3_length: 15
v_call: TRBV6-5
cdr3_nt: TGTGCCAGCAGTTACGATGCGGCCTATAATTCACCCCTCCACTTT
cdr3_aa: CASSYDAAYNSPLHF

d_call: -
j_call: TRBJ1-4
clone_size: few
cdr3_length: 16
v_call: TRBV2
cdr3_nt: TGTGCCAGCAGTGAATGGGACACTAAGGAAAATGAAAAACTGTTTTTT
cdr3_aa: CASSEWDTKENEKLFF

d_call: -
j_call: TRBJ1-2
clone_size: once
cdr3_length: 13
v_call: TRBV2
cdr3_nt: TGTGCCAGCGTGGACCGGGGGGCGGTAGGCTACACCTTC
cdr3_aa: CASVDRGAVGYTF

d_call: TRBD2
j_call: TRBJ2-2
clone_size: -
cdr3_length: 16
v_call: TRBV2
cdr3_nt: TGTGCCAGCAGTCCCACCATAGCGGGAACGGACGGGGAGCTGTTTTTT
cdr3_aa: CASSPTIAGTDGELFF

d_call: -
j_call: TRBJ1-1
clone_size: -
cdr3_length: 14
v_call: TRBV9
cdr3_nt: TGTGCCAGCAGCGAGCGGGGGGGGATCACTGAAGCTTTCTTT
cdr3_aa: CASSERGGITEAFF

d_call: -
j_call: TRBJ1-6
clone_size: few
cdr3_length: 14
v_call: TRBV6-4
cdr3_nt: TGTGCCAGCAGCGTTGACGGGGATAATTCACCCCTCCACTTT
cdr3_aa: CASSVDGDNSPLHF

d_call: -
j_call: TRBJ1-2
clone_size: -
cdr3_length: 16
v_call: TRBV14
cdr3_nt: TGTGCCAGCAGACAAGGGGCGTCAGGAGGCAACTATGGCTACACCTTC
cdr3_aa: CASRQGASGGNYGYTF